A selection of T cell receptor beta chains follows, all from one sample in a study of Ad26.COV2.S vaccination and SARS-CoV-2 variants. The table came from immunoSEQ multiplex PCR; TCRdb's copy has only in-frame clones and leaves some out. Here the sample spans about 180,000 clones, 70% to 90% being singletons. The material was peripheral blood, obtained after recovery from COVID-19. The receptors originated from a human donor who had recovered from COVID-19. Both conserved end residues are part of each CDR3. Each record gives: V gene, D gene, J gene, CDR3 protein. D genes are given only for firm matches.

>TRBV3-1/TRBV3-2|NA|TRBJ1-5
CASSQGTGWRTQPQHF
>TRBV11-2|NA|TRBJ2-7
CASSRYRGNNNEQYF
>TRBV2|NA|TRBJ1-6
CASRGPNSPLHF
>TRBV19|NA|TRBJ1-1
CASSIAIQGWSTEAFF
>TRBV27|TRBD1|TRBJ2-1
CASSHGTVGDNEQFF
>TRBV12-3/TRBV12-4|NA|TRBJ2-7
CASSSTSYEQYF
>TRBV3-1/TRBV3-2|TRBD2|TRBJ2-7
CASSLGLADTYEQYF
>TRBV6-2/TRBV6-3|TRBD2|TRBJ2-7
CASRYWTSGDDEQYF
>TRBV5-3|TRBD1|TRBJ1-1
CARSLVDRDEGNTEAFF
>TRBV5-6|NA|TRBJ1-2
CASSPVWGNYGYTF
>TRBV6-1|TRBD2|TRBJ2-3
CASSEYKRDPEISTDTQYF
>TRBV29-1|NA|TRBJ2-7
CSVEENRASYEQYF
>TRBV19|TRBD1|TRBJ1-2
CAIGDSIYGYTF
>TRBV10-1|NA|TRBJ2-3
CASTLTCRTQYF
>TRBV5-4|TRBD2|TRBJ2-5
CASSPGGRGIVETQYF
>TRBV2|NA|TRBJ1-2
CASMEGDTF
>TRBV4-1|NA|TRBJ2-1
CASSQERVDEQFF
>TRBV5-5|NA|TRBJ1-1
CASSLERVSNTEAFF
>TRBV11-2|NA|TRBJ1-1
CASSLNGAGSNTEAFF
>TRBV3-1/TRBV3-2|NA|TRBJ2-5
CASSQDISWGPETQYF
>TRBV28|TRBD1|TRBJ1-4
CASSPRPRGRGEKLFF
>TRBV2|NA|TRBJ1-3
CASRDGSGNTIYF
>TRBV6-1|NA|TRBJ1-2
CASSEGRNYGYTF
>TRBV11-2|NA|TRBJ2-7
CASSLQGTRGYEQYF